This T cell receptor beta chain was documented in a study of PD-1 blockade in classical Hodgkin lymphoma. Generated by immunoSEQ multiplex PCR, the TCRdb table keeps only in-frame clones and is missing some. The profile shows 90,000 to 95,000 clones, roughly 89% of them singletons. Every patient relapsed after autologous stem cell transplantation, and brentuximab vedotin exposure varied. This clone was observed a single time. V was shortened by 0 bases and J by 6 bases, with 12 bases between the two germline ends. In germline, CDR1 is SGHKS, CDR2 YYEKEE (reference sequence). The CDR3 loop spans 15 amino acids.

The TCR was taken from a human donor with classical Hodgkin lymphoma. The material was peripheral blood mononuclear cells (PBMCs), obtained before the second cycle of nivolumab. The gene calls are TRBV5-5 and TRBJ2-2; D is undetermined. The CDR3 region has the DNA TGTGCCAGCAGCTTGGCCGGTGTGGGCGCCGGGGAGCTGTTTTTT. It codes for CASSLAGVGAGELFF.